This is a list of T cell receptor beta chains from one sample in a study of early T cells in non-severe SARS-CoV-2 infection. Each CDR3 protein is one row after TCRdb ran MiXCR on the 5' RACE reads. The repertoire includes some 87,000 distinct CDR3 sequences, approximately 15% of them detected once, and around 1.5% sits in the top ten. Sequenced: whole blood. The receptors here all came from an adult who was a healthcare worker with PCR-confirmed SARS-CoV-2 infection or an uninfected control (not recorded which). CDR3s include the opening cysteine and the closing phenylalanine or tryptophan. D genes are given only for firm matches. Only part of the rows carry a size: once, few, many, or a class if the clone is expanded.

D gene,J gene,V gene,clone size,CDR3 DNA,CDR3 protein
NA,TRBJ1-1,TRBV12-3/TRBV12-4,NA,TGTGCCAGCAGTCCAGTTACAAACACTGAAGCTTTCTTT,CASSPVTNTEAFF
NA,TRBJ1-6,TRBV9,many,TGTGCCAGCAGCGTAGGACAGCCAAATTCACCCCTCCACTTT,CASSVGQPNSPLHF
TRBD1,TRBJ2-7,TRBV30,NA,TGTGCCTGGAGTGTCTCAGGGGGCCCCTACGAGCAGTACTTC,CAWSVSGGPYEQYF
NA,TRBJ2-4,TRBV19,few,TGTGCCAGTAGTTTCGGTACCCTAGCCAAAAACATTCAGTACTTC,CASSFGTLAKNIQYF
TRBD1,TRBJ2-3,TRBV20-1,few,TGCAGTGCTCCCGACCCATCCGGGACAGCTGGGTTAGATACGCAGTATTTT,CSAPDPSGTAGLDTQYF
NA,TRBJ2-6,TRBV12-2,NA,TGTGCAAGTCGCTTTTTCTTCTGGATTGGCGCCGGCAGGGGGGCCAACGTCCTGACTTTC,CASRFFFWIGAGRGANVLTF
NA,TRBJ2-5,TRBV9,few,TGTGCCAGCAGCTTCGGCGGGGGCGAGACCCAGTACTTC,CASSFGGGETQYF
NA,TRBJ1-2,TRBV18,many,TGTGCCAGCTCACGACCTCCCAGGACAGAGACTAACTATGGCTACACCTTC,CASSRPPRTETNYGYTF
NA,TRBJ1-1,TRBV7-6,many,TGTGCCAGCAGCTTAGGTACTGGGGGCGCGGGTGAAGCTTTCTTT,CASSLGTGGAGEAFF
NA,TRBJ1-2,TRBV5-4,NA,TGTGCCAGCAGCTTGGAATACCCACCTAACTATGGCTACACCTTC,CASSLEYPPNYGYTF
NA,TRBJ2-7,TRBV5-1,NA,TGCGCCAGCATGCGGGACAGAGCCTACGAGCAGTACTTC,CASMRDRAYEQYF
NA,TRBJ2-1,TRBV7-2,many,TGTGCCAGCAGCTATAACAATGAGCAGTTCTTC,CASSYNNEQFF
NA,TRBJ2-2,TRBV3-1,few,TGTGCCAGCAGCCAAGTGTTACAGGGTGGCGGGGAGCTGTTTTTT,CASSQVLQGGGELFF
NA,TRBJ1-6,TRBV20-1,NA,TGCAGTGCTAGAGAGGGGGGGGCCTCTTCACCCCTCCACTTT,CSAREGGASSPLHF
TRBD1,TRBJ2-5,TRBV6-5,NA,TGTGCCAGCAGTTACTCGATCCCGGGACAGGGAGGACAAGAGACCCAGTACTTC,CASSYSIPGQGGQETQYF
TRBD2,TRBJ2-3,TRBV7-2,few,TGTGCCAGCAGCTACTGGGCTAGCGGGGGGGCTATAGATACGCAGTATTTT,CASSYWASGGAIDTQYF
TRBD1,TRBJ1-6,TRBV12-3/TRBV12-4,NA,TGTGCCAGCAGCCGACAGGGGGCTCTTAATTCACCCCTCCACTTT,CASSRQGALNSPLHF
NA,TRBJ2-1,TRBV28,many,TGTGCCAGCAGTTTAAACTGGGCCAGCCCGCAGTTCTTC,CASSLNWASPQFF
NA,TRBJ1-2,TRBV6-2/TRBV6-3,NA,TGTGCCAGCAGCCCGACAGCCCTTCGCTATGGCTACACCTTC,CASSPTALRYGYTF
TRBD2,TRBJ2-1,TRBV12-5,many,TGTGCTAGTGGTCCACAGCGGGGGGCCTCCTACAATGAGCAGTTCTTC,CASGPQRGASYNEQFF
NA,TRBJ2-5,TRBV7-9,many,TGTGCCAGCAGCTTAGGAGGCATCCAAGAGACCCAGTACTTC,CASSLGGIQETQYF
TRBD2,TRBJ2-3,TRBV4-3,NA,TGCGCCAGCAGCCAAGGTCTAGCGGGGTTTGGAGATACGCAGTATTTT,CASSQGLAGFGDTQYF
TRBD1,TRBJ2-7,TRBV11-2,few,TGTGCCACCCTAAGGACAGGTGCCTTCGAGCAGTACTTC,CATLRTGAFEQYF
NA,TRBJ2-5,TRBV9,few,TGTGCCAGCAGCGTATCCGTCACGGGGACCCAGTACTTC,CASSVSVTGTQYF
NA,TRBJ2-7,TRBV10-3,few,TGTGCCATCAGTCTAGAGGTCTCTTACGAGCAGTACTTC,CAISLEVSYEQYF
NA,TRBJ2-7,TRBV5-1,NA,TGCGCCAGCAGCTTGGTCCGGCAGGGCCACTACGAGCAGTACTTC,CASSLVRQGHYEQYF
NA,TRBJ2-4,TRBV3-1,many,TGTGCCAGCAGCCAAACAGGAGGGAGGACCAAAAACATTCAGTACTTC,CASSQTGGRTKNIQYF
NA,TRBJ2-7,TRBV7-2,NA,TGTGCCAGCAGCTTCGGCTTCTCCTACGAGCAGTACTTC,CASSFGFSYEQYF
NA,TRBJ1-1,TRBV9,NA,TGTGCCAGCAGCGTAAGTTGGGGGAACACTGAAGCTTTCTTT,CASSVSWGNTEAFF
NA,TRBJ1-1,TRBV12-3/TRBV12-4,NA,TGTGCCAGCAGTTTTGGCTTCACTGAAGCTTTCTTT,CASSFGFTEAFF
NA,TRBJ2-1,TRBV2,NA,TGTGCCAGCAGTGGGAGGGGCGATGAGCAGTTCTTC,CASSGRGDEQFF
TRBD1,TRBJ2-7,TRBV7-9,many,TGTGCCAGCAGCTTCACGGGCAGGGGGCGTCTGGACGAGCAGTACTTC,CASSFTGRGRLDEQYF